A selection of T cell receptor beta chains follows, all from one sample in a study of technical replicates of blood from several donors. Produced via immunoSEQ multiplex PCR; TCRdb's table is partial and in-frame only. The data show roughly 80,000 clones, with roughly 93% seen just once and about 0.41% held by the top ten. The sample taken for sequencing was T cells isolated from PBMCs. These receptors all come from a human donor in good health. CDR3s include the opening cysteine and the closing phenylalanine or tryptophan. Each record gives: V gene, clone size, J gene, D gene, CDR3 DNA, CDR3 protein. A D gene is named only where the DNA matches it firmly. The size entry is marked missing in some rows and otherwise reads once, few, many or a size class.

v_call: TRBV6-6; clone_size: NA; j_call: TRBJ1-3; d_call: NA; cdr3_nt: TGTGCCAGCAGTTACTCCCCCGCTGGAAACACCATATATTTT; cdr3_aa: CASSYSPAGNTIYF
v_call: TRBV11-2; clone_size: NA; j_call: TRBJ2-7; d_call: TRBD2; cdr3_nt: TGTGCCAGCAGCTTTGGCGGGAGGGGAGGCGAGCAGTACTTC; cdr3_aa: CASSFGGRGGEQYF
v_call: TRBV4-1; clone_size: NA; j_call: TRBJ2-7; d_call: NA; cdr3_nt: TGCGCCAGCAGCCAAGGTCTAGCGAATAACGAGCAGTACTTC; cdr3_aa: CASSQGLANNEQYF
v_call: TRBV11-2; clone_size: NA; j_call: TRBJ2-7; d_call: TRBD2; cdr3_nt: TGTGCCAGCAGCTTAGAACCCGTAGCGGGGACGCGCGAGCAGTACTTC; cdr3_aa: CASSLEPVAGTREQYF
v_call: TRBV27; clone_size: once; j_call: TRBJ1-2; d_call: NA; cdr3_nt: TGTGCCAGCAGTCAGAGGAACCGGGACATTAAAAATGGCTACACCTTC; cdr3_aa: CASSQRNRDIKNGYTF
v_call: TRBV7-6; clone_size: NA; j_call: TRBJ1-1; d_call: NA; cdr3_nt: TGTGCCAGCAGCTTAGTCGGGATGAACACTGAAGCTTTCTTT; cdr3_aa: CASSLVGMNTEAFF
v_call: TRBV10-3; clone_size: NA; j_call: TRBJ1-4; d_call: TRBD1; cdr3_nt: TGTGCCATCAGTGCCACCACAGGGGGAGATGAAAAACTGTTTTTT; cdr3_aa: CAISATTGGDEKLFF
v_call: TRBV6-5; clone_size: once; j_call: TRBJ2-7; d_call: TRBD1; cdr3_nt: TGTGCCAGTGCACAGGGGGATATCTACGAGCAGTACTTC; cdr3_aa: CASAQGDIYEQYF
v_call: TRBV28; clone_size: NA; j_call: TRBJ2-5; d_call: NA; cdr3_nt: TGTGCCAGCAGTCTCAGGGGACCTGCGGAGACCCAGTACTTC; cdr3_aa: CASSLRGPAETQYF
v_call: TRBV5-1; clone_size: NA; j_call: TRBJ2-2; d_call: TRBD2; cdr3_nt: TGCGCCAGCAGCTTGGGGCGGGAGTCGAACACCGGGGAGCTGTTTTTT; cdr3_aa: CASSLGRESNTGELFF
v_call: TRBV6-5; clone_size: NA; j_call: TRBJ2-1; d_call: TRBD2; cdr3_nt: TGTGCCAGCAGTTACTCGGGACTAGCGAAAGACAATGAGCAGTTCTTC; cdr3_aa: CASSYSGLAKDNEQFF
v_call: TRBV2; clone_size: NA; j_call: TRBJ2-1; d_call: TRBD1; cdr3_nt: TGTGCCAGCAGTGAGGACAGGGAAATCTACAATGAGCAGTTCTTC; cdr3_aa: CASSEDREIYNEQFF
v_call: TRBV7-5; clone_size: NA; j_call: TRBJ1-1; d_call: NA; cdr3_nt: TGTGTCAGAAGCGGTAACAGGGTTGACACTGAAGCTTTCTTT; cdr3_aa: CVRSGNRVDTEAFF
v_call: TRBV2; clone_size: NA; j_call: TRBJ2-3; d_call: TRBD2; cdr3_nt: TGTGCCAGCAGTGAAGGGACTAGCCGGTACACAGATACGCAGTATTTT; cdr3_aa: CASSEGTSRYTDTQYF
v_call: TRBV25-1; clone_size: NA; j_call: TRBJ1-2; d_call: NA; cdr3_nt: TGTGCCAGCAACCCCCAGGGTAGCTATGGCTACACCTTC; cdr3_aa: CASNPQGSYGYTF
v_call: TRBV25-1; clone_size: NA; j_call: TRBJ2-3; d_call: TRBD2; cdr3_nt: TGTGCCAGCAGTGACGGGACTAGTCACACAGATACGCAGTATTTT; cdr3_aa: CASSDGTSHTDTQYF
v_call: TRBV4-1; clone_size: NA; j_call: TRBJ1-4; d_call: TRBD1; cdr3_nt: TGCGCCAGCAGCCAAGACAGGGGGACTAATGAAAAACTGTTTTTT; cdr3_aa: CASSQDRGTNEKLFF
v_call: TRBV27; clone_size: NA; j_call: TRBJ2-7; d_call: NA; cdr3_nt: TGTGCCAGCAGTCAGACACCTGGACCCCCGGGAGACGAGCAGTACTTC; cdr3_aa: CASSQTPGPPGDEQYF
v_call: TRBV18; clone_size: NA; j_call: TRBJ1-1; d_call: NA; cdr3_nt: TGTGCCAGCTCAGCGACAAACACTGAAGCTTTCTTT; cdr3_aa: CASSATNTEAFF
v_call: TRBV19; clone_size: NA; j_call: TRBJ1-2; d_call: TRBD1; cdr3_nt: TGTGCCAGTACTTTGGACAGGGGGGACTATGGCTACACCTTC; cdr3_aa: CASTLDRGDYGYTF
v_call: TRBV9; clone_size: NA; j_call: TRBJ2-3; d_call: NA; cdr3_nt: TGTGCCAGCAGCGCCCTAGAGCCCACAGATACGCAGTATTTT; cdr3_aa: CASSALEPTDTQYF
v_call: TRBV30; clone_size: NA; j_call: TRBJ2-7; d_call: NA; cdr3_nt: TGTGCCTGGATGAGAGGTTTCCGGACCTACGAGCAGTACTTC; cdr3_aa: CAWMRGFRTYEQYF
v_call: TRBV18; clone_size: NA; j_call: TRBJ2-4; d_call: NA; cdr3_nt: TGTGCCAGCTCACCCCCCGGGTGGAGGGGAGGCATTCAGTACTTC; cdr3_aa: CASSPPGWRGGIQYF
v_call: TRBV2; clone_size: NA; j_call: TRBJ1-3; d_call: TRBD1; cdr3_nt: TGTGCCATTTCGGACAGGGGGTCATCTGGAAACACCATATATTTT; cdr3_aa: CAISDRGSSGNTIYF
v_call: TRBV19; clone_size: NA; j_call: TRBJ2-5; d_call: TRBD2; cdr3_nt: TGTGCCAGTAGTCCTGGGAGGGCCGGTTTGGAGACCCAGTACTTC; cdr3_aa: CASSPGRAGLETQYF
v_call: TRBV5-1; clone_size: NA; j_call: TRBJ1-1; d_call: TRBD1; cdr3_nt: TGCGCCAGCAGCCATGGACAGGGGTTTAACCTCATGAACACTGAAGCTTTCTTT; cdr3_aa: CASSHGQGFNLMNTEAFF
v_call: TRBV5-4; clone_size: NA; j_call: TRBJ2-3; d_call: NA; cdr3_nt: TGTGCCAGCAGCTTGGAGTCTAGCCCCAGCACAGATACGCAGTATTTT; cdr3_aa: CASSLESSPSTDTQYF
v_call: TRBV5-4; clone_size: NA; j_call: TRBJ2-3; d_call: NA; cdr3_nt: TGTGCCAGCAGCTTGGGCGGCGGGTCTATAGATACGCAGTATTTT; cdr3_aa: CASSLGGGSIDTQYF
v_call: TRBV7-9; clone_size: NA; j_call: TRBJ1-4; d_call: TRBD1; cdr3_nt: TGTGCCAGCAGCCTTCAGGGGGCCGTTGAAAAACTGTTTTTT; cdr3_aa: CASSLQGAVEKLFF
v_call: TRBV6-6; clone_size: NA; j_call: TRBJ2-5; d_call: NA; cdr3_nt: TGTGCCAGCATCAGGGGAGAGACCCAGTACTTC; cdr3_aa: CASIRGETQYF
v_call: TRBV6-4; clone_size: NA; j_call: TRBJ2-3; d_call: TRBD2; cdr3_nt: TGTGCCAGCAGTCAGACTAGCGGGTTCACAGATACGCAGTATTTT; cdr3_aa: CASSQTSGFTDTQYF